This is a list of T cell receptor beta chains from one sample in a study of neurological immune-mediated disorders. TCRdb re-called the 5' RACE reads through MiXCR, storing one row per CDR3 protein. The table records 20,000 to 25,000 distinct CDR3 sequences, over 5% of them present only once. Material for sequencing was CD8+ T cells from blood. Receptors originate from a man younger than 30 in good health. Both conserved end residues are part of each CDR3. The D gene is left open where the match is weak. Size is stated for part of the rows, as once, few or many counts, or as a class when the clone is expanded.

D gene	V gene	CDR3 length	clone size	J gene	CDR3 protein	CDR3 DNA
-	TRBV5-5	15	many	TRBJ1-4	CASSLIGAVSEKLFF	TGTGCCAGCAGCTTGATAGGCGCGGTTAGCGAAAAACTGTTTTTT
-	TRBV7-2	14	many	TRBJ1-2	CASSSPWLNYGYTF	TGTGCCAGCAGCTCACCCTGGCTTAACTATGGCTACACCTTC
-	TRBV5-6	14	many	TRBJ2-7	CASSLGGAIYEQYF	TGTGCCAGCAGCTTGGGTGGGGCAATTTACGAGCAGTACTTC
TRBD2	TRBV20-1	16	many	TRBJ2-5	CSARVSLAALEETQYF	TGCAGTGCTAGAGTTTCGCTAGCGGCCCTGGAAGAGACCCAGTACTTC
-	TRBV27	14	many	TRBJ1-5	CASSFLGPHQPQHF	TGTGCCAGCAGTTTTTTAGGACCCCATCAGCCCCAGCATTTT
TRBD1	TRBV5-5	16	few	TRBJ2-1	CASSFPGQGRYNEQFF	TGTGCCAGCAGTTTTCCGGGACAGGGAAGATACAATGAGCAGTTCTTC
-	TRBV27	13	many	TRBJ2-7	CASSFSLGAEQYF	TGTGCCAGCAGTTTTAGTCTGGGGGCCGAGCAGTACTTC
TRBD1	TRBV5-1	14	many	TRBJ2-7	CASRRTGSPPEQYF	TGCGCCAGCAGGAGGACAGGCTCACCACCCGAGCAGTACTTC
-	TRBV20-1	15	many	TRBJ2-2	CSAFRQGGYTGELFF	TGCAGTGCCTTTAGACAGGGAGGTTACACCGGGGAGCTGTTTTTT
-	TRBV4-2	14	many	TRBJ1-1	CASSQGGVITEAFF	TGTGCCAGCAGCCAAGGGGGGGTTATCACTGAAGCTTTCTTT
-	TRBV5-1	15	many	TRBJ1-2	CASSLAPQANYGYTF	TGCGCCAGCAGCTTGGCCCCGCAGGCGAACTATGGCTACACCTTC
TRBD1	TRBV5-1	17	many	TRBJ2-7	CASSLGDRGMRSYEQYF	TGCGCCAGCAGCTTGGGGGACAGGGGTATGAGGTCCTACGAGCAGTACTTC
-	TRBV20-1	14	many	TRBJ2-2	CSARDLRNTGELFF	TGCAGTGCTAGAGATCTCAGGAACACCGGGGAGCTGTTTTTT
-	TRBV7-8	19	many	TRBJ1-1	CASRTAGAQGYSWGTEAFF	TGTGCCAGCAGAACCGCCGGGGCGCAGGGTTACAGTTGGGGCACTGAAGCTTTCTTT
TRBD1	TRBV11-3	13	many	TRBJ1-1	CASSSGTASEAFF	TGTGCCAGCAGTTCCGGGACAGCCTCTGAAGCTTTCTTT
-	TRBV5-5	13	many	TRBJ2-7	CASSFGYSYEQYF	TGTGCCAGCAGCTTCGGATACTCCTACGAGCAGTACTTC
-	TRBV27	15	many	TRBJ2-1	CASSLSWDSYNEQFF	TGTGCCAGCAGTTTATCATGGGATTCCTACAATGAGCAGTTCTTC
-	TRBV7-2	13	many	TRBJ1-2	CASSLVSGSGYTF	TGTGCCAGCAGCTTAGTTTCGGGAAGCGGCTACACCTTC
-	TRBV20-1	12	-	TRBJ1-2	CSASGQVPGYTF	TGCAGTGCTAGTGGGCAGGTCCCTGGCTACACCTTC
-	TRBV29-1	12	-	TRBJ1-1	CSGSWGDTEAFF	TGCAGCGGGTCCTGGGGGGACACTGAAGCTTTCTTT
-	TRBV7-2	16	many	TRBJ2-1	CASSLVGGASYNEQFF	TGTGCCAGCAGCTTAGTTGGGGGGGCGTCCTACAATGAGCAGTTCTTC
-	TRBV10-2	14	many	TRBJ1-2	CASSARTENYGYTF	TGCGCCAGCAGTGCAAGGACAGAGAACTATGGCTACACCTTC
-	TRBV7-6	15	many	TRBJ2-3	CASSLEETSTDTQYF	TGTGCCAGCAGCTTAGAAGAAACTAGCACAGATACGCAGTATTTT
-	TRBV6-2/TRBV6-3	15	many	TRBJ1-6	CASRGPGRINSPLHF	TGTGCCAGCAGGGGGCCGGGACGGATTAATTCACCCCTCCACTTT
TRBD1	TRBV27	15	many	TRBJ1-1	CASSLTGTGVTEAFF	TGTGCCAGCAGTCTTACCGGGACAGGGGTCACTGAAGCTTTCTTT
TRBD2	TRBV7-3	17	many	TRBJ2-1	CASSLFGGGASRDEQFF	TGTGCCAGCAGCTTATTCGGCGGGGGGGCCTCTAGAGATGAGCAGTTCTTC
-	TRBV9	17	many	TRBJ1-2	CASSVDPLPANNYGYTF	TGTGCCAGCAGCGTGGACCCCTTACCAGCTAATAACTATGGCTACACCTTC
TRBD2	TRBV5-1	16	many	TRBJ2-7	CASSLASGTTNYEQYF	TGCGCCAGCAGCTTGGCTTCCGGGACTACGAACTACGAGCAGTACTTC
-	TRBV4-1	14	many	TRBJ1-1	CASSQGEGRTEAFF	TGCGCCAGCAGCCAAGGTGAAGGGCGGACTGAAGCTTTCTTT
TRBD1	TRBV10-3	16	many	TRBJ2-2	CAISVKQGAGTGELFF	TGTGCCATCAGTGTAAAACAGGGGGCTGGCACCGGGGAGCTGTTTTTT
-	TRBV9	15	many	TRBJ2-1	CASSLFGDSYNEQFF	TGTGCCAGCAGCCTTTTCGGGGACTCCTACAATGAGCAGTTCTTC
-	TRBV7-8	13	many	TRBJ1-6	CASSPGPRELSHF	TGTGCCAGCAGTCCGGGCCCGAGGGAACTTTCGCACTTT
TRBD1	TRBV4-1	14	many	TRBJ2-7	CASRPGQGAWEQYF	TGCGCCAGTCGTCCGGGACAGGGGGCTTGGGAGCAGTACTTC
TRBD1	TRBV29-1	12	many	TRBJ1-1	CSGTGRNTEAFF	TGCAGCGGGACAGGGCGTAACACTGAAGCTTTCTTT
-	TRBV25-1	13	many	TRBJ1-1	CASSEYEGTEAFF	TGTGCCAGCAGTGAATATGAAGGCACTGAAGCTTTCTTT
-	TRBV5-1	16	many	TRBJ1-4	CASSRWTSGRREKLFF	TGCGCCAGCAGCCGATGGACGTCCGGAAGGCGTGAAAAACTGTTTTTT
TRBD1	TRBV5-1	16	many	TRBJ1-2	CASSPGQAGRPDGYTF	TGCGCCAGCAGCCCCGGACAGGCGGGGAGACCGGATGGCTACACCTTC
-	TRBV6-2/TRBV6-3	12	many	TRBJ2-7	CASSDVVYEQYF	TGTGCCAGCAGTGACGTGGTCTACGAGCAGTACTTC
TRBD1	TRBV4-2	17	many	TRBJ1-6	CASSQDPLTGVNSPLHF	TGTGCCAGCAGCCAAGATCCCCTGACAGGGGTCAATTCACCCCTCCACTTT
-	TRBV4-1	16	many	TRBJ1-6	CASSQEMGLLNSPLHF	TGCGCCAGCAGCCAAGAAATGGGACTCCTTAATTCACCCCTCCACTTT
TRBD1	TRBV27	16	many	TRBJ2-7	CASSNRDRGASYEQYF	TGTGCCAGCAGTAACCGGGACAGGGGGGCCTCCTACGAGCAGTACTTC
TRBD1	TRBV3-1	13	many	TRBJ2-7	CASSQVTGAEQYF	TGTGCCAGCAGCCAAGTGACAGGGGCCGAGCAGTACTTC
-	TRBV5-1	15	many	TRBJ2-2	CASSLLPEDTGELFF	TGCGCCAGCAGCTTGTTGCCGGAGGACACCGGGGAGCTGTTTTTT
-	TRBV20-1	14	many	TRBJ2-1	CSARGTENYNEQFF	TGCAGTGCTAGAGGGACAGAAAATTACAATGAGCAGTTCTTC
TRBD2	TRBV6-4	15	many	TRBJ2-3	CASSASGGATDTQYF	TGTGCCAGCAGTGCTAGCGGGGGGGCCACAGATACGCAGTATTTT
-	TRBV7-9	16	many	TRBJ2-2	CASSGPGTSNAGELFF	TGTGCCAGCAGCGGCCCCGGGACATCCAACGCCGGGGAGCTGTTTTTT
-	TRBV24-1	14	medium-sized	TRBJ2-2	CATSDLDKTGELFF	TGTGCCACCAGTGATCTTGACAAAACCGGGGAGCTGTTTTTT
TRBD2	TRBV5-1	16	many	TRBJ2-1	CASSGPLAGGFNEQFF	TGCGCCAGCAGCGGACCACTAGCGGGGGGGTTCAATGAGCAGTTCTTC
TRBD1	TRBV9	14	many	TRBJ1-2	CASSVDQGAYGYTF	TGTGCCAGCAGCGTAGACCAGGGGGCCTATGGCTACACCTTC
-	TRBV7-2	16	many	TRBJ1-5	CASSLGRGWGNQPQHF	TGTGCCAGCAGCTTAGGACGGGGGTGGGGCAATCAGCCCCAGCATTTT
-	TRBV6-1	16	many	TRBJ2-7	CATGTVRPSFGDEQYF	TGTGCCACCGGTACAGTCCGGCCTTCCTTTGGGGACGAGCAGTACTTC
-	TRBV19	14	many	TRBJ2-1	CASRVSFSYNEQFF	TGTGCCAGCAGAGTCTCTTTCTCCTACAATGAGCAGTTCTTC
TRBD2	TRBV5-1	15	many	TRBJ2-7	CASSPVGGTPYEQYF	TGCGCCAGCTCTCCAGTGGGAGGGACCCCCTACGAGCAGTACTTC